This TCR beta chain appears in the sequencing data of a study of cytomegalovirus exposure and HLA in healthy donors. Study outcomes and limitations: The authors listed some 160 TCR beta chains as cytomegalovirus-associated.

A word on this clone: Its antigen is not known.

The germline CDR1 and CDR2 sequences are LGHNA and YSLEER. The length of the CDR3 is 17 residues. The V end lost 1 base, the J end lost 3 bases, and 19 bases lay between the germline ends. Clones were read by immunoSEQ multiplex PCR, and TCRdb kept only the in-frame ones, dropping some. The sample carries about 330,000 clones, 86% recorded once. Sequences were obtained from PBMCs. The sequence derives from a woman aged 18-35 years in good health and CMV-seronegative. This sequence joins TRBV4-3 and TRBJ2-7, with a tentative D call TRBD2 (6 bases). CDR3 residues: CASSQVSLAGGIYEQYF. Here the CDR3 DNA reads TGCGCCAGCAGCCAAGTTTCACTAGCAGGAGGTATCTACGAGCAGTACTTC.